What follows describes a single T cell receptor (beta chain). The sample belongs to a study of blood T cell repertoires in COVID-19. Looking at the study overall: Sources were T cells, B-cell-depleted T cells, or PBMCs; the material itself was cDNA or gDNA.

V was shortened by 1 base and J by 0 bases, with 6 bases between the two germline ends. Germline loops: CDR1 KGHSY, CDR2 FQNENV. CDR3 length equals 15 residues. TCRdb's table, derived via immunoSEQ multiplex PCR, lists solely in-frame clones and lacks some. The sample consists of 100,000 or so clones, around 84% of them appearing once. V gene TRBV16 combines with J gene TRBJ2-2, with D possibly TRBD2 on 5 matching bases. The source of this sequence is a woman in her sixties in a cohort sampled during active or convalescent COVID-19. What was sequenced was peripheral blood. The CDR3 is CASSQLGANTGELFF. In DNA form, the CDR3 reads TGTGCCAGCAGCCAATTGGGAGCGAACACCGGGGAGCTGTTTTTT.